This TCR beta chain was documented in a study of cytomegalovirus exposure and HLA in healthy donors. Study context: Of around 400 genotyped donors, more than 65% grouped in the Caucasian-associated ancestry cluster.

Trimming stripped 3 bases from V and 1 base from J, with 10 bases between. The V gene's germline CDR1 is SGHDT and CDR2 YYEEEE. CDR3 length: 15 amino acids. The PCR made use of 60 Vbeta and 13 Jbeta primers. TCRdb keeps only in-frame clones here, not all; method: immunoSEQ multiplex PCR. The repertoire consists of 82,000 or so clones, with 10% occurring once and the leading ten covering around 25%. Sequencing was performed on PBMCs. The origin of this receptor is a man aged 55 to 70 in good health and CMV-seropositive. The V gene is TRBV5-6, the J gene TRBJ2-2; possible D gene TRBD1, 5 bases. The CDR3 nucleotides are TGTGCCAGCAGCTCCACAGGAAGGAACACCGGGGAGCTGTTTTTT. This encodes CASSSTGRNTGELFF.